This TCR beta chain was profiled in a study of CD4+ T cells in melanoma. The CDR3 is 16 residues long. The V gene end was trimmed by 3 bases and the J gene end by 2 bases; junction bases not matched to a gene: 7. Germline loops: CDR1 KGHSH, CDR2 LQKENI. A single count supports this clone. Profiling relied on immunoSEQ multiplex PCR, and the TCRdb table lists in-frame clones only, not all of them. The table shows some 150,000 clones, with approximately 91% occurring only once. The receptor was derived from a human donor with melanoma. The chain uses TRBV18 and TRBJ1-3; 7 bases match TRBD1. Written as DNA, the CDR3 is TGTGCCAGCTCACCGTTTACAGGGGAGACTGGAAACACCATATATTTT. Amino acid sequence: CASSPFTGETGNTIYF.